This T cell receptor beta chain appears in the sequencing data of a study of T cells in Graves' hyperthyroidism and ophthalmopathy. About the research overall: Once the initial diagnosis was made, peripheral blood was obtained before any treatment. Broader study findings: Most thyroid clonotypes expanded above 0.001 were also detected in blood. By a 13 V-J model, ophthalmopathy was set apart from stable hyperthyroidism.

The CDR3 extends over 17 amino acids. V lost 2 bases and J 3 bases, leaving 16 bases between the germline ends. Germline CDR1 reads MDHEN; CDR2 reads SYDVKM. This clonotype appeared many times. The antigen is undetermined. Researchers amplified the TCR beta CDR3 regions from RNA transcripts. First-round RT-PCR with HTBI primers amplified the TCR CDR3 region. TCRdb processed the multiplex PCR reads anew with MiXCR; each CDR3 protein has one entry. The data contain about 640,000 distinct CDR3 sequences, about 20% of them seen just once; the ten biggest clones take up about 34%. Patients showing uncontrolled infection, other autoimmune disease, pregnancy or lactation were ineligible.

Sequenced sample: blood. The sequence was collected from a man aged 25 to 45 with Graves' ophthalmopathy. V usage is TRBV28 and J usage is TRBJ1-4; D is perhaps TRBD1 (5 bases). The CDR3 loop reads CASSLMGGAGSNEKLFF. CDR3 coding DNA: TGTGCCAGCAGTTTAATGGGAGGGGCCGGGTCTAATGAAAAACTGTTTTTT. Full variable domain (outside the CDR3, taken from reference TRBV28 and TRBJ1-4): DVKVTQSSRYLVKRTGEKVFLECVQDMDHENMFWYRQDPGLGLRLIYFSYDVKMKEKGDIPEGYSVSREKKERFSLILESASTNQTSMYLCASSLMGGAGSNEKLFFGSGTQLSVL.